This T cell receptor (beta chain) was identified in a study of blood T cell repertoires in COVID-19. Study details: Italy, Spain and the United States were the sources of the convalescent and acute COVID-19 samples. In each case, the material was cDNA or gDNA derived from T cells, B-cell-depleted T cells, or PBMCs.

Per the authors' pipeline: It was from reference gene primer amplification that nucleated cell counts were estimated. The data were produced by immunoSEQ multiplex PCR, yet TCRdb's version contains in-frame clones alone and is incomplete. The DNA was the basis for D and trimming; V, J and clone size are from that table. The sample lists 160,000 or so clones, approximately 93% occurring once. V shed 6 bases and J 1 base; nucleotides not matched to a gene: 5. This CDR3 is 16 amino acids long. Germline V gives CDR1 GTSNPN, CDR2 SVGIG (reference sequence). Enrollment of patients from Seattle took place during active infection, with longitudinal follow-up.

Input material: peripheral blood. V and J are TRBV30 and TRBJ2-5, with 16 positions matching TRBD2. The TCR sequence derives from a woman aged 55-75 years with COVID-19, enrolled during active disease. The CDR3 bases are TGTGCCTGTGGGACTAGCGGGGGGGTAGGCCAAGAGACCCAGTACTTC. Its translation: CACGTSGGVGQETQYF. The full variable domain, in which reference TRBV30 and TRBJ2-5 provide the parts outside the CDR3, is SQTIHQWPATLVQPVGSPLSLECTVEGTSNPNLYWYRQAAGRGLQLLFYSVGIGQISSEVPQNLSASRPQDRQFILSSKKLLLSDSGFYLCACGTSGGVGQETQYFGPGTRLLVL.